The entry below describes one T cell receptor (beta chain). Its antigen is not identified. Trimming took 5 bases from V and 3 from J, leaving 17 bases between them. Per germline, CDR1 MNHEY and CDR2 SMNVEV (reference sequence). This CDR3 contains 17 residues. The sample is drawn from a study of OX40 agonist ivuxolimab in advanced cancers. In the study overall: Administration of intravenous ivuxolimab to patients occurred every 2 weeks at 0.01 to 10 mg/kg. Three individuals attained partial responses, comprising one hepatocellular carcinoma case and two cutaneous melanoma cases. Study-wide findings and caveats: Normalized expansion of T-cell clones was also low for some nonresponders. More expanded clones were seen, on average, in CD8+ T cells than in CD4+.

Assay used: immunoSEQ multiplex PCR; TCRdb lists only in-frame clones, some missing. The top ten hold around an eighth of the sample, which has tens of thousands of clones, roughly 83% seen once. The sample was CD4+ or CD8+ T cells sorted from blood, taken in a trial of the OX40 agonist ivuxolimab. The TCR sequence derives from an adult with an advanced solid tumor such as melanoma, head and neck, liver or kidney cancer. This chain uses TRBV27 with TRBJ1-6; perhaps TRBD1 as D (5 bases). The CDR3 spells CASSPLPTVLYNSPLHF. The CDR3 DNA follows: TGTGCCAGCAGTCCCCTCCCGACAGTCCTCTATAATTCACCCCTCCACTTT.